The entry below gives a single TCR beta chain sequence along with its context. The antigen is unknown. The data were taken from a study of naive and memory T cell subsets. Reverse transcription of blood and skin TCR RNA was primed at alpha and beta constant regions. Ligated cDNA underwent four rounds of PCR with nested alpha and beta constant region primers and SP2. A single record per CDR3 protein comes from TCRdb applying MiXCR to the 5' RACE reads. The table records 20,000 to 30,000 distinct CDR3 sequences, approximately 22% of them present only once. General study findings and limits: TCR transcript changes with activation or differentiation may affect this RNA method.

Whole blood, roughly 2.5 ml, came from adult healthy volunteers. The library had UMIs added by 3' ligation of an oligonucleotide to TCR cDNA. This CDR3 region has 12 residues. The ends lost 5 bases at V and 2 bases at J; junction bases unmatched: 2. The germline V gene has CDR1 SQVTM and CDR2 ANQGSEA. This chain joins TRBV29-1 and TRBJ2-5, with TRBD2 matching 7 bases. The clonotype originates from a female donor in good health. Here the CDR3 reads CSVWGGQETQYF. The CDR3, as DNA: TGCAGCGTTTGGGGGGGGCAAGAGACCCAGTACTTC.